The source of this T cell receptor beta chain is a study of cytomegalovirus exposure and HLA in healthy donors. In the PCR, 60 Vbeta and 13 Jbeta primers were used. The method was immunoSEQ multiplex PCR; TCRdb's version includes in-frame clones alone and lacks a portion of them. The sample shows roughly 150,000 clones, roughly 79% of them seen only once. Study-wide findings and caveats: TCR beta V- and J-gene trimming was later associated with a missense DCLRE1C variant.

In germline, CDR1 is SGHDN, CDR2 FVKESK. V lost 2 bases and J lost 0, with 7 bases in between. The CDR3 consists of 14 residues. Points on this clone: Its specificity is unknown.

The sequenced sample was PBMCs. V usage is TRBV14 and J usage is TRBJ1-2, with D maybe TRBD1 (5 bases). The receptor's source is a woman aged 40-49 years in good health and CMV-seropositive. CDR3 residues: CASSQMDTNYGYTF. In nucleotides, the CDR3 is TGTGCCAGCAGCCAAATGGACACTAACTATGGCTACACCTTC.